The present entry profiles one TCR beta chain with its context. Under the authors' procedure: Reference gene primer amplification in the assay estimated nucleated cell counts. The repertoire was sequenced with immunoSEQ multiplex PCR; TCRdb's copy has only in-frame clones and lacks some. V and J calls and clone size are those listed in that table; D and trimming were worked out from the DNA. The sample lists 540,000 or so clones, around nine tenths occurring once. Patients from Seattle were sampled longitudinally, starting during active infection. This sample is drawn from a study of blood T cell repertoires in COVID-19. Overall study context: The origin of the acute and convalescent COVID-19 samples was the United States, Italy and Spain.

The CDR3 sequence is 15 residues long. With 4 bases removed from V and 1 base from J, the gap between germline ends came to 11 bases. Germline CDR1 SGDLS, CDR2 YYNGEE. Sequenced: peripheral blood. The rearrangement uses TRBV9 and TRBJ2-2; no reliable D call. The source is a woman in her fifties or sixties with COVID-19, enrolled during active disease. The CDR3 coding sequence is TGTGCCAGCAGCCCACGAGGCGTGAACACCGGGGAGCTGTTTTTT. Translating it yields CASSPRGVNTGELFF.